A selection of T cell receptor beta chains follows, all from one sample in a study of monozygotic twins with inflammatory bowel disease. TCRdb reprocessed the 5' RACE reads and keeps a single row for each CDR3 protein, giving no DNA. The clone table shows more than 300,000 distinct CDR3 sequences, with the ten largest holding just over 2.5%. Sequenced input: blood. These receptor sequences come from a human donor with ulcerative colitis or Crohn's disease, or a healthy co-twin of an affected twin (not recorded which). The CDR3 runs from the conserved cysteine through the conserved F or W. The order of the fields is V gene, J gene, CDR3 protein.

>TRBV24-1|TRBJ2-2
CATKGTGELFF
>TRBV5-1|TRBJ2-1
CASSLSGDSYNEQFF
>TRBV3-1|TRBJ1-3
CASRARSSGDTIYF
>TRBV5-5|TRBJ1-4
CASSWDSSPKREKLFF
>TRBV20-1|TRBJ2-1
CSARDQWLAGGNEQFF
>TRBV6-1|TRBJ2-7
CASRTGTYEQYF
>TRBV12-3/TRBV12-4|TRBJ2-7
CASWGQGSYEQYF
>TRBV9|TRBJ2-7
CASSVATGVSSYEQYF
>TRBV15|TRBJ2-1
CATSRGISHNEQFF
>TRBV7-3|TRBJ2-6
CASSLTGGGLSGANVLTF
>TRBV5-1|TRBJ1-1
CASSLAGAGDTEAFF
>TRBV6-5|TRBJ2-2
CASSQEGTGELFF
>TRBV4-3|TRBJ1-3
CASSQELGSWGNTIYF
>TRBV7-9|TRBJ2-7
CASSSSLQVTIPYEQYF
>TRBV12-3/TRBV12-4|TRBJ1-2
CASSLATGGRGYGYTF
>TRBV4-1|TRBJ2-3
CASSPSGGVFTDTQYF
>TRBV4-3|TRBJ1-2
CASSLLTGANYGYTF
>TRBV18|TRBJ2-2
CASSQKRDINTGELFF
>TRBV5-1|TRBJ1-3
CASSTPSGQAGSGNTIYF
>TRBV7-3|TRBJ1-6
CASSVTENSPLHF
>TRBV21-1|TRBJ2-5
CASSPRGRAQETQYF
>TRBV14|TRBJ1-1
CASSPAKWLTEAFF
>TRBV4-3|TRBJ2-5
CASSQDRGVSETQYF
>TRBV29-1|TRBJ2-2
CSVAPPGREELFF
>TRBV25-1|TRBJ2-2
CASSEINGGETGELFF
>TRBV7-6|TRBJ2-1
CASSPILGGVDEQFF
>TRBV23-1|TRBJ2-1
CARRTGSYNEQFF
>TRBV10-2|TRBJ2-3
CASSHGEYTSASTDTQYF
>TRBV7-9|TRBJ2-3
CASTRQGADTQYF
>TRBV7-2|TRBJ2-5
CASSLSTSGGRETQYF
>TRBV7-2|TRBJ2-5
CASTLTGQGTETQYF
>TRBV7-2|TRBJ2-1
CASSSDRATYNEQFF
>TRBV5-6|TRBJ2-1
CASSWPGGSPGLAGPEQFF
>TRBV30|TRBJ2-5
CAWSVGGIGETQYF
>TRBV19|TRBJ1-2
CAVGTANYGYTF
>TRBV6-2/TRBV6-3|TRBJ1-1
CASGRQGTGTEAFF
>TRBV6-5|TRBJ1-6
CASSYSGGNSPLHF
>TRBV9|TRBJ2-3
CASSVATGGSRSTDTQYF
>TRBV7-2|TRBJ2-1
CASSRTGGAYNEQFF
>TRBV5-1|TRBJ2-5
CASSLWGGEETQYF
>TRBV5-1|TRBJ1-1
CASSPGAAKSTEAFF
>TRBV15|TRBJ2-1
CATSGGGISGIDNEQFF
>TRBV18|TRBJ1-6
CASSPSRFYNSPLHF
>TRBV12-3/TRBV12-4|TRBJ2-7
CASSKKQGSYEQYF
>TRBV7-9|TRBJ1-1
CASSSQGSDTEAFF
>TRBV12-3/TRBV12-4|TRBJ1-6
CASSPRQGDNSPLHF
>TRBV24-1|TRBJ2-2
CATSRENTGELFF
>TRBV5-1|TRBJ2-7
CASGPGTGGFEQYF
>TRBV4-1|TRBJ1-3
CASSLLDRGANTIYF
>TRBV11-2|TRBJ2-7
CASSRLAGGIYEQYF
>TRBV7-2|TRBJ1-1
CASSSRTFTEAFF
>TRBV7-9|TRBJ1-2
CASSLVGASLNYGYTF
>TRBV20-1|TRBJ1-3
CSATYGQVGNTIYF
>TRBV14|TRBJ1-2
CASSQGANYGYTF
>TRBV9|TRBJ2-3
CASSVVPSQGASTDTQYF
>TRBV7-2|TRBJ2-1
CASSPITGRGSFF
>TRBV5-1|TRBJ2-5
CASRRPDPQETQYF
>TRBV3-1|TRBJ2-7
CASSQDWSQLYEQYF